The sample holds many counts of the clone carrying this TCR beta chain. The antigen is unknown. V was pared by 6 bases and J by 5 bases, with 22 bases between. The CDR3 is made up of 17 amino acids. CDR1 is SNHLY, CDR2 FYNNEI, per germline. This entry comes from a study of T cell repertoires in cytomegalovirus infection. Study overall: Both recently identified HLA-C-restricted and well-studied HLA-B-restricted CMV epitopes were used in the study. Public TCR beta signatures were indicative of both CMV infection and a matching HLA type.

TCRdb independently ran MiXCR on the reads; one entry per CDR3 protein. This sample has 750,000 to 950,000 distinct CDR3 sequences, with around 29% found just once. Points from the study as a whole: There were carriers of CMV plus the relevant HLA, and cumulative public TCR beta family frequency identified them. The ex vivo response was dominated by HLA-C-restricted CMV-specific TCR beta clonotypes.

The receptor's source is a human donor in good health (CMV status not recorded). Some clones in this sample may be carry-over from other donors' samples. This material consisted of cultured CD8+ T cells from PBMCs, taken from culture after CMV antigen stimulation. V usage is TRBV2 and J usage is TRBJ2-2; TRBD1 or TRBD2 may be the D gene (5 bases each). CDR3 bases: TGTGCCAGCAGCCAATGGTCCGGGACCACGGGGACCGGGGAGCTGTTTTTT. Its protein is CASSQWSGTTGTGELFF.